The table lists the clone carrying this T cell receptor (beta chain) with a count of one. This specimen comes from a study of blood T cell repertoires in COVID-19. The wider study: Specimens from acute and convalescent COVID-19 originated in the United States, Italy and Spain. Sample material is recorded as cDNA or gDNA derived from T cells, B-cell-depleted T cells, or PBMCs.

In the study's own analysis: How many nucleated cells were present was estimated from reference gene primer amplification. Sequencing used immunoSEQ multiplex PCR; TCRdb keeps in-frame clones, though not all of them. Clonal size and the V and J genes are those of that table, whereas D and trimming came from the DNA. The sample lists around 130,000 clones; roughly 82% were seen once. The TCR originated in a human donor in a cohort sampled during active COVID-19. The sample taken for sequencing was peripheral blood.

CDR3 region: CASSELNGVGNIQYF. In DNA form, the CDR3 reads TGCGCCAGCAGCGAACTAAACGGGGTCGGGAACATTCAGTACTTC. The V and J genes are TRBV5-1 and TRBJ2-4; the D gene is possibly TRBD2 (5 bases). V lost 4 bases and J lost 7, with 18 bases in between. Germline lookup yields CDR1 SGHRS and CDR2 YFSETQ. CDR3 size: 15 residues.